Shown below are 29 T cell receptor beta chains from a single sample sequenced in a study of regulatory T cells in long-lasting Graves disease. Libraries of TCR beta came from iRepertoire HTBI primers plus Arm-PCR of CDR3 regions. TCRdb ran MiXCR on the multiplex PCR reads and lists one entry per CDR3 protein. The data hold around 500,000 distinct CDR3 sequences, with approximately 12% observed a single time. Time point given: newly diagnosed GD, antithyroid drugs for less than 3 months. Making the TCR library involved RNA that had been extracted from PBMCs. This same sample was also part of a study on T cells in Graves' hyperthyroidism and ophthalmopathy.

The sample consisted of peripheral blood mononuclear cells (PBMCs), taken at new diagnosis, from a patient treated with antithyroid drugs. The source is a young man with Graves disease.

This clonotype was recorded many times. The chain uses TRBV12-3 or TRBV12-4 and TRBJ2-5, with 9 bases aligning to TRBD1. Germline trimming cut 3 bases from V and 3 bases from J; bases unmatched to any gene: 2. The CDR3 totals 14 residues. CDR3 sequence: CASSFTGGEETQYF. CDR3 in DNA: TGTGCCAGCAGTTTCACAGGGGGCGAAGAGACCCAGTACTTC.

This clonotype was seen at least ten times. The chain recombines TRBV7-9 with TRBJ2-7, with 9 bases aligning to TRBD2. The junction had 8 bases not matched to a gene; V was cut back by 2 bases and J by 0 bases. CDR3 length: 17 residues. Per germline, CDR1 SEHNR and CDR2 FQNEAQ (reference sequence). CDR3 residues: CASSLPLGREGSYEQYF. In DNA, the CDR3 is TGTGCCAGCAGCTTACCGCTCGGGCGGGAGGGCTCCTACGAGCAGTACTTC. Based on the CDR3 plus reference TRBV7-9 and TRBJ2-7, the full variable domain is DTGVSQNPRHKITKRGQNVTFRCDPISEHNRLYWYRQTLGQGPEFLTYFQNEAQLEKSRLLSDRFSAERPKGSFSTLEIQRTEQGDSAMYLCASSLPLGREGSYEQYFGPGTRLTVT.

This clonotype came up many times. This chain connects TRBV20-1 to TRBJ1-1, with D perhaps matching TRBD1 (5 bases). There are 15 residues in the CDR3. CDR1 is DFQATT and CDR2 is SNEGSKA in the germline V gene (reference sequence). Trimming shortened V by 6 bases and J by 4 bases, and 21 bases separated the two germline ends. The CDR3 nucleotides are TGCAGTGCCCCAGACGGAGGTGCGGGGGGCACTGAAGCTTTCTTT. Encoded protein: CSAPDGGAGGTEAFF.

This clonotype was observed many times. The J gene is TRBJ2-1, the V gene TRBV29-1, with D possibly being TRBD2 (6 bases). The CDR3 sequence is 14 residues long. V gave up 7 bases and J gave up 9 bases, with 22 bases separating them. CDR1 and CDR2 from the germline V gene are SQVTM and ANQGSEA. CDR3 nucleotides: TGCAGCGCCGATCCGGGAGAGGGGATCTTTGAGCAGTTCTTC. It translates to CSADPGEGIFEQFF.

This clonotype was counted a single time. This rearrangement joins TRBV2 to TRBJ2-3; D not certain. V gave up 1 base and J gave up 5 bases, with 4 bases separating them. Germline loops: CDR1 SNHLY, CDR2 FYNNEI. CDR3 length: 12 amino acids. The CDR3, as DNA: TGTGCCAGCAGTGAAGACCGAGATACGCAGTATTTT. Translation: CASSEDRDTQYF.

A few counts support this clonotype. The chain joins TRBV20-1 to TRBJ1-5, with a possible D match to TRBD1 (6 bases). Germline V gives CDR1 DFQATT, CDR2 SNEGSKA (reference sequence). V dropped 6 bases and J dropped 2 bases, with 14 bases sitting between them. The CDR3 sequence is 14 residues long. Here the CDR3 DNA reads TGCAGTGCGGCCAGGGGAAGGGGCAATCAGCCCCAGCATTTT. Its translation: CSAARGRGNQPQHF.

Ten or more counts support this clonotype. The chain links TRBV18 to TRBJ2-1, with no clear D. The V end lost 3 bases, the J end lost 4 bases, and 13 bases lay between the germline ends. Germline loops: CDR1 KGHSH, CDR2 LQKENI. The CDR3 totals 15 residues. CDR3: CASSPAPYTYNEQFF. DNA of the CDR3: TGTGCCAGCTCACCTGCACCTTACACTTACAATGAGCAGTTCTTC.

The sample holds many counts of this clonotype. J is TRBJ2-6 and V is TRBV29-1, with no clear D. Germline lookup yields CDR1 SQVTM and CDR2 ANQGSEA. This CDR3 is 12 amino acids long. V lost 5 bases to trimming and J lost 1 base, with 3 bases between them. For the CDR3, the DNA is TGCAGCGTTTTGTCTGGGGCCAACGTCCTGACTTTC. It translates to CSVLSGANVLTF.

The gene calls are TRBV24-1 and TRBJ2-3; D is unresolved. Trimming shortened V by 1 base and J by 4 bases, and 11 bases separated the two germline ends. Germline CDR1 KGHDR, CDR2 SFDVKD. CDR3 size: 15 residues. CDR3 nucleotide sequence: TGTGCCACCAGTGATTTAGAACGAGGAGCAGATACGCAGTATTTT. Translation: CATSDLERGADTQYF.

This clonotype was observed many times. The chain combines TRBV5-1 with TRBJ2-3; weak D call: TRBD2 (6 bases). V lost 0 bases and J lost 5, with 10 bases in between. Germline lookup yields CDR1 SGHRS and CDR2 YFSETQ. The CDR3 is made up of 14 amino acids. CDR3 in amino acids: CASSLVRDIDTQYF. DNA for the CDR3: TGCGCCAGCAGCTTGGTGCGGGATATAGATACGCAGTATTTT.

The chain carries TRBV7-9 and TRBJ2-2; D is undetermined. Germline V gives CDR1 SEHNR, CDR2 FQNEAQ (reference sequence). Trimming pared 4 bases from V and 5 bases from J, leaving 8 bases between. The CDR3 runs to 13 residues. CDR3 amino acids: CASSSMLTGELFF. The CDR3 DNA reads TGTGCCAGCAGCTCAATGTTGACCGGGGAGCTGTTTTTT.

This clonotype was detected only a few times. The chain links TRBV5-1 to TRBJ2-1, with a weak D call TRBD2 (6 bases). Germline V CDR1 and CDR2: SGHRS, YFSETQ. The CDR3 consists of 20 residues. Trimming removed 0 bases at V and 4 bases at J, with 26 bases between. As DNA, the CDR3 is TGCGCCAGCAGCTTGGCCTCCAGGGCACTAGCCCCTACTCAATACAATGAGCAGTTCTTC. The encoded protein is CASSLASRALAPTQYNEQFF.

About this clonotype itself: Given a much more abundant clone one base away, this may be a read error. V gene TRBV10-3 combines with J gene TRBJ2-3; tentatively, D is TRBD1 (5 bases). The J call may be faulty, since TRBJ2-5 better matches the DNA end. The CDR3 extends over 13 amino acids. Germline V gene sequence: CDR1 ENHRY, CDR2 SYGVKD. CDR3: CAILVGAGETQYF. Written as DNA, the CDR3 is TGTGCCATTTTGGTAGGGGCAGGGGAGACCCAGTACTTC.

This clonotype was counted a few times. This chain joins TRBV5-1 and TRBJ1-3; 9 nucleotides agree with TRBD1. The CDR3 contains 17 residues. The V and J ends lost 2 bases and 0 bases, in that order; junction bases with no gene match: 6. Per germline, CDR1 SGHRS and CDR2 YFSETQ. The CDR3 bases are TGCGCCAGCAGCTTCGGGACAGGGTGGTCCTCTGGAAACACCATATATTTT. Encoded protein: CASSFGTGWSSGNTIYF.

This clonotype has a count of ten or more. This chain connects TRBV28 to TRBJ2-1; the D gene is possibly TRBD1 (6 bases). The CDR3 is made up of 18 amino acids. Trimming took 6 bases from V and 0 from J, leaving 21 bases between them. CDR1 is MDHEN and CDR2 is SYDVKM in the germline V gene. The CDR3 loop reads CASSRGQKRQGSYNEQFF. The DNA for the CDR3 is TGTGCCAGCAGCCGCGGACAGAAACGGCAGGGCTCCTACAATGAGCAGTTCTTC. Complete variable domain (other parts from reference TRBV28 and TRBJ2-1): DVKVTQSSRYLVKRTGEKVFLECVQDMDHENMFWYRQDPGLGLRLIYFSYDVKMKEKGDIPEGYSVSREKKERFSLILESASTNQTSMYLCASSRGQKRQGSYNEQFFGPGTRLTVL.

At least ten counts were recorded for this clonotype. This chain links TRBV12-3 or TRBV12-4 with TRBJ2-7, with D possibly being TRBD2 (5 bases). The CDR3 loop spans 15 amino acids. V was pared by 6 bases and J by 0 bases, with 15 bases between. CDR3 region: CASSLSSASSYEQYF. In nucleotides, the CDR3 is TGTGCCAGCAGCCTAAGTAGCGCTAGCTCCTACGAGCAGTACTTC.

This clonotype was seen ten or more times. CDR3 sequence (DNA): TGTGCCAGCAGACACCGGGACTTGGTCAATGAGCAGTTCTTC. This codes for CASRHRDLVNEQFF. The V call is TRBV7-2, the J call TRBJ2-1; a weak D match, TRBD2 (6 bases). Trimming removed 6 bases at V and 6 bases at J, with 15 bases between. CDR1 and CDR2 from the germline V gene are SGHTA and FQGNSA. The CDR3 is 14 residues long.

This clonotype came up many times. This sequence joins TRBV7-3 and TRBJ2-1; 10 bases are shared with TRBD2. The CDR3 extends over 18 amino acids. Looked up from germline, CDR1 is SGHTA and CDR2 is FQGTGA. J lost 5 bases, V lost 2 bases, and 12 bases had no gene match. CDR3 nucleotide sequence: TGTGCCAGCAGCTTATCCAATGTTGCTAGCGGGGGAGACAATGAGCAGTTCTTC. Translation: CASSLSNVASGGDNEQFF.

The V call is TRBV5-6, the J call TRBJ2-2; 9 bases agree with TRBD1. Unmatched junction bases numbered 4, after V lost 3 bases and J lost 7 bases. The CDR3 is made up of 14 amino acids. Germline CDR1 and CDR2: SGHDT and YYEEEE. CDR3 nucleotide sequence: TGTGCCAGCAGCTGGGACAGGGAAGACGGGGAGCTGTTTTTT. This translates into CASSWDREDGELFF. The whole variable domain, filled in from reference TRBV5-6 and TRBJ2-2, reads DAGVTQSPTHLIKTRGQQVTLRCSPKSGHDTVSWYQQALGQGPQFIFQYYEEEERQRGNFPDRFSGHQFPNYSSELNVNALLLGDSALYLCASSWDREDGELFFGEGSRLTVL.

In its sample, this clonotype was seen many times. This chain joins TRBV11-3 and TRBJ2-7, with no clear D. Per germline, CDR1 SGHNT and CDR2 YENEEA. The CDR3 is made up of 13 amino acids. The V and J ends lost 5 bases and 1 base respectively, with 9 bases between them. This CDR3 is CASSGPLSYEQYF. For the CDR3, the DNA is TGTGCCAGCAGCGGACCACTATCCTACGAGCAGTACTTC.

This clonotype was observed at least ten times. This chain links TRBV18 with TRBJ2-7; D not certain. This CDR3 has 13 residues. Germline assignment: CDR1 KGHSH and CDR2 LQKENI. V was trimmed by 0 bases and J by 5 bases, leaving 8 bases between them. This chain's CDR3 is CASSPPSQHEQYF. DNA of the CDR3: TGTGCCAGCTCACCACCGAGTCAGCACGAGCAGTACTTC.

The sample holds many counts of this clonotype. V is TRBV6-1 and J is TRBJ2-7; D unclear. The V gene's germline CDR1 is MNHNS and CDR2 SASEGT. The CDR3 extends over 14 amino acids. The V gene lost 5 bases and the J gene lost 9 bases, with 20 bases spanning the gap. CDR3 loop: CASSPDRIGNGQYF. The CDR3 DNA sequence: TGTGCCAGCAGTCCTGATCGCATAGGGAATGGGCAGTACTTC.

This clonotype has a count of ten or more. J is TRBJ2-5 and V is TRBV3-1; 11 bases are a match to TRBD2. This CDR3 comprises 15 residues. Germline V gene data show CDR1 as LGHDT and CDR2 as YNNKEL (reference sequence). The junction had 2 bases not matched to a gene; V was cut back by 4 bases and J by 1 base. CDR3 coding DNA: TGTGCCAGCAGCCCCGGGACTAGCGGCCAAGAGACCCAGTACTTC. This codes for CASSPGTSGQETQYF.

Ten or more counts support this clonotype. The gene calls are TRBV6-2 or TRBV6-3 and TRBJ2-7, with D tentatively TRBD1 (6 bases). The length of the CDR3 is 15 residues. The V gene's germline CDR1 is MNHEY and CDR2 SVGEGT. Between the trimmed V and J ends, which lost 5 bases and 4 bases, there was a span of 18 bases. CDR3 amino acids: CASSEWWGQLYEQYF. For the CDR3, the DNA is TGTGCCAGCAGTGAATGGTGGGGACAATTATACGAGCAGTACTTC.

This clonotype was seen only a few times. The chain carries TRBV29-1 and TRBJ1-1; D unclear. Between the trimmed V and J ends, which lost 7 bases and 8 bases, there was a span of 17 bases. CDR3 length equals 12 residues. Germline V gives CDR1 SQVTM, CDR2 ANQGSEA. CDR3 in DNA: TGCAGCGCTAGACATCCCGCGGCCGAAGCTTTCTTT. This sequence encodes CSARHPAAEAFF.

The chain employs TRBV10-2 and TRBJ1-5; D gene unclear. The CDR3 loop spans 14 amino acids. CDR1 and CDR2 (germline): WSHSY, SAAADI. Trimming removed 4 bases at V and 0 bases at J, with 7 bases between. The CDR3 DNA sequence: TGCGCCAGCAGTGTTGGCCCTAGCAATCAGCCCCAGCATTTT. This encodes CASSVGPSNQPQHF.

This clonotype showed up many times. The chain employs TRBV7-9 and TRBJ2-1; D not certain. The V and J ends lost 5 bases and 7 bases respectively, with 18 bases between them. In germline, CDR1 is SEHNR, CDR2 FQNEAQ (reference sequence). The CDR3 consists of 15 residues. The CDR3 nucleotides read TGTGCCAGCAGCCCGCCCGGGTTAGATTCAAATGAGCAGTTCTTC. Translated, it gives CASSPPGLDSNEQFF.

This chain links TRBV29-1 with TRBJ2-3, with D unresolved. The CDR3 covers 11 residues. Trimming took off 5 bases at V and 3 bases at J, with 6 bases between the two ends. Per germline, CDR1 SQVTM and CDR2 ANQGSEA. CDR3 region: CSVKSTDTQYF. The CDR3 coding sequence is TGCAGCGTTAAGAGTACAGATACGCAGTATTTT.

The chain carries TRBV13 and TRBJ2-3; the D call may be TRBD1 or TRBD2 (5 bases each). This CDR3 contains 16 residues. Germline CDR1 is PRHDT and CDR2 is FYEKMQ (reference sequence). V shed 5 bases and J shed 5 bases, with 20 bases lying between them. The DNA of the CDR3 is TGTGCCAGCAGCCGCCGGGACCCACCCCCGGTAGATACGCAGTATTTT. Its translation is CASSRRDPPPVDTQYF.